Presented here are 4 T cell receptor beta chains from one specimen sequenced in a study of blood T cell repertoires in COVID-19. Generated by immunoSEQ multiplex PCR, the TCRdb table keeps only in-frame clones and is missing some. The data hold around 120,000 clones, with 65% to 90% observed a single time. The sequencing input was peripheral blood. Every receptor here comes from an older man with acute or convalescent COVID-19.

This CDR3 reads CASSEDRGYGNTIYF. In DNA, the CDR3 is TGTGCCAGCTCAGAAGACAGGGGATATGGAAACACCATATATTTT. This chain links TRBV18 with TRBJ1-3, with 8 bases matching TRBD1. V gave up 5 bases and J gave up 3 bases; unmatched junction bases: 6. Per the germline V gene, CDR1 is KGHSH and CDR2 is LQKENI. The CDR3 spans 15 residues.

The rearrangement joins TRBV28 to TRBJ2-2; 9 bases are a match to TRBD1. J was trimmed by 6 bases and V by 6 bases; bases with no gene match: 8. The CDR3 has 15 residues. Looked up from germline, CDR1 is MDHEN and CDR2 is SYDVKM. CDR3: CASSHRRDRAGELFF. The DNA of the CDR3 is TGTGCCAGCAGCCACCGCCGGGACAGGGCCGGGGAGCTGTTTTTT. The whole variable domain, filled in from reference TRBV28 and TRBJ2-2, reads DVKVTQSSRYLVKRTGEKVFLECVQDMDHENMFWYRQDPGLGLRLIYFSYDVKMKEKGDIPEGYSVSREKKERFSLILESASTNQTSMYLCASSHRRDRAGELFFGEGSRLTVL.

The chain couples TRBV6-5 to TRBJ1-2, with unresolved D. V lost 7 bases and J 4 bases, leaving 16 bases between the germline ends. Germline lookup yields CDR1 MNHEY and CDR2 SVGAGI. The CDR3 totals 14 residues. The CDR3 protein is CASTLARDSYGYTF. The CDR3 bases are TGTGCCAGCACCCTAGCAAGAGATAGCTATGGCTACACCTTC.

This chain connects TRBV18 to TRBJ2-2, with 7 bases fitting TRBD1. This CDR3 is 17 amino acids long. After removal of 4 bases from V and 1 base from J, the junction contained 9 bases not matched to a gene. The germline gives CDR1 KGHSH, CDR2 LQKENI. The CDR3 region is CASSRSVRGMNTGELFF. In DNA form, the CDR3 reads TGTGCCAGCTCACGGTCTGTCAGGGGGATGAACACCGGGGAGCTGTTTTTT. Drawing the rest from reference TRBV18 and TRBJ2-2, the complete variable domain is NAGVMQNPRHLVRRRGQEARLRCSPMKGHSHVYWYRQLPEEGLKFMVYLQKENIIDESGMPKERFSAEFPKEGPSILRIQQVVRGDSAAYFCASSRSVRGMNTGELFFGEGSRLTVL.